Below, 17 T cell receptor beta chains from the same sample are listed, as sequenced in a study of blood T cells in healthy people across ages. Sample-barcoded 5' priming and a J-beta primer mix drove a second PCR of roughly 6 to 12 cycles. Via MiXCR, TCRdb re-called the 5' RACE reads, giving one row per CDR3 protein. The sample gives 660,000 or so distinct CDR3 sequences, 45% to 65% of which show up once; 30% to 45% is in the top ten. Specimen: blood. The origin of the receptors is a man aged 55 to 70 in good health.

The rearrangement joins TRBV6-1 to TRBJ1-6; 7 bases are a match to TRBD1. V lost 8 bases to trimming and J lost 4 bases; unmatched junction nucleotides: 8. CDR1 is MNHNS and CDR2 is SASEGT in the germline V gene. This CDR3 is 15 amino acids long. The CDR3, as DNA: TGTGCCAGCTGGGCCGGGACAGCATATAATTCACCCCTCCACTTT. As protein: CASWAGTAYNSPLHF.

The gene calls are TRBV18 and TRBJ2-1, with TRBD2 matching 9 bases. V shed 3 bases and J 6 bases; nucleotides not matched to a gene: 12. CDR3 length: 17 amino acids. From germline, CDR1 is KGHSH and CDR2 LQKENI. For the CDR3, the DNA is TGTGCCAGCTCACCTGCAACCGGGACTAGCTTGATCAATGAGCAGTTCTTC. It codes for CASSPATGTSLINEQFF.

There are a few counts of this clonotype. The CDR3, as DNA: TGCAGTGCGGAGGTGGGGTCCCCTCCATTAGATACGCAGTATTTT. Encoded protein: CSAEVGSPPLDTQYF. The chain combines TRBV20-1 with TRBJ2-3, with D perhaps matching TRBD2 (5 bases). Germline V gives CDR1 DFQATT, CDR2 SNEGSKA (reference sequence). V lost 6 bases and J 5 bases, leaving 21 bases between the germline ends. CDR3 length equals 15 residues.

This chain links TRBV25-1 with TRBJ2-3; a weak D match, TRBD2 (7 bases). This CDR3 spans 15 amino acids. Trimming left V 6 bases short and J 4 bases short, with 17 bases between. The germline CDR1 and CDR2 sequences are MGHDK and SYGVNS. The CDR3 loop reads CASRGGGGLPDTQYF. For the CDR3, the DNA is TGTGCCAGCAGGGGGGGGGGCGGATTGCCAGATACGCAGTATTTT. The full variable domain, with the rest looked up from reference TRBV25-1 and TRBJ2-3, is EADIYQTPRYLVIGTGKKITLECSQTMGHDKMYWYQQDPGMELHLIHYSYGVNSTEKGDLSSESTVSRIRTEHFPLTLESARPSHTSQYLCASRGGGGLPDTQYFGPGTRLTVL.

V is TRBV27 and J is TRBJ1-6; 9 bases fit TRBD1. Germline V gene data show CDR1 as MNHEY and CDR2 as SMNVEV (reference sequence). V lost 5 bases and J lost 9; bases outside the gene matches: 8. The CDR3 covers 15 residues. CDR3 in DNA: TGTGCCAGCAGTATGTCGGGACAGGGATTTTCACCCCTCCACTTT. Translating gives CASSMSGQGFSPLHF.

The chain uses TRBV20-1 and TRBJ2-4; 9 bases agree with TRBD1. Germline V gene lookup returns CDR1 DFQATT and CDR2 SNEGSKA (reference sequence). J lost 2 bases, V lost 6 bases, and 8 bases had no gene match. The CDR3 totals 15 residues. The CDR3 spells CSAWPGTGTKNIQYF. The CDR3 bases are TGCAGTGCCTGGCCCGGGACAGGGACCAAAAACATTCAGTACTTC.

The sample holds a few counts of this clonotype. The chain has TRBV7-2 and TRBJ2-5; D gene unclear. This CDR3 contains 13 residues. The germline gives CDR1 SGHTA, CDR2 FQGNSA. With 6 bases removed from V and 4 bases from J, the gap between germline ends came to 12 bases. The CDR3 bases are TGTGCCAGCAGTATGGCCCCCCCAGAGACCCAGTACTTC. It specifies CASSMAPPETQYF.

This chain links TRBV20-1 with TRBJ1-4; perhaps TRBD1 as D (6 bases). In germline, CDR1 is DFQATT, CDR2 SNEGSKA (reference sequence). V gave up 0 bases and J gave up 3 bases, with 11 bases separating them. CDR3 length: 15 amino acids. The CDR3 region has the DNA TGCAGTGCTAGAGATCTCGCAGGGGCTAATGAAAAACTGTTTTTT. The encoded protein is CSARDLAGANEKLFF.

The CDR3 is CSAWTEYQAYEQYF. CDR3 DNA: TGCAGTGCTTGGACCGAGTACCAGGCCTACGAGCAGTACTTC. The rearrangement links TRBV20-1 to TRBJ2-7, with D uncertain. The CDR3 spans 14 residues. Germline CDR1 is DFQATT and CDR2 is SNEGSKA (reference sequence). V lost 5 bases and J lost 2, with 16 bases in between.

The chain employs TRBV5-4 and TRBJ2-5; tentatively, D is TRBD1 (6 bases). V lost 4 bases to trimming and J lost 11 bases, with 24 bases between them. The CDR3 runs to 15 residues. CDR1 and CDR2 from the germline V gene are SGHNT and YYREEE (reference sequence). For the CDR3, the DNA is TGTGCCAGCAGCCCGTCGACAGGACCTACTGGTGAGCAGTACTTC. Its protein is CASSPSTGPTGEQYF.

The chain employs TRBV10-3 and TRBJ2-7; 8 nucleotides agree with TRBD2. There are 15 residues in the CDR3. The J segment lost 11 bases and the V segment lost 2 bases, leaving 14 bases of the junction unmatched. The germline gives CDR1 ENHRY, CDR2 SYGVKD. CDR3 region: CAISERSGAADGEYF. The CDR3 DNA follows: TGTGCCATCAGTGAGCGTAGCGGGGCGGCAGACGGGGAGTACTTC.

The rearrangement joins TRBV4-1 to TRBJ2-5; 10 positions match TRBD2. The J call could be wrong; TRBJ2-7 is a better fit for the DNA end. The CDR3 has 14 amino acids. Germline V gives CDR1 MGHRA, CDR2 YSYEKL. In DNA, the CDR3 is TGCGCCAGCAGCCAAGGAGTAGCGGGGGGCGAGCAGTACTTC. This codes for CASSQGVAGGEQYF.

This clonotype came up a few times. The V gene is TRBV6-5, the J gene TRBJ1-2; D remains unclear. CDR3 length equals 13 residues. Germline V gene data show CDR1 as MNHEY and CDR2 as SVGAGI. Deletions cut 4 bases from V and 5 bases from J, with 11 bases between. CDR3: CASSFRREYGYTF. DNA for the CDR3: TGTGCCAGCAGTTTTAGGAGGGAATATGGCTACACCTTC.

The rearrangement links TRBV6-6 to TRBJ2-1, with D uncertain. The tail of the sequence fits TRBJ2-7 better, so the J call may be wrong. The germline gives CDR1 MNHNY, CDR2 SVGAGI (reference sequence). The CDR3 is 12 amino acids. The CDR3 here is CASSYSDHEQYF. The CDR3 bases are TGTGCCAGCAGTTACTCGGACCACGAGCAGTACTTC.

The V call is TRBV12-3 or TRBV12-4, the J call TRBJ1-4; D is unclear. CDR3 length equals 11 residues. V gave up 5 bases and J gave up 8 bases, with 6 bases separating them. The CDR3 DNA is TGTGCCAGCAGTCGAAGGGAAAAACTGTTTTTT. Translated: CASSRREKLFF.

The chain uses TRBV6-5 and TRBJ2-6; TRBD1 is a possible D gene (5 bases). CDR3 length: 15 residues. CDR1 and CDR2 (germline): MNHEY, SVGAGI. The V gene lost 6 bases and the J gene lost 4 bases, with 13 bases spanning the gap. CDR3 DNA sequence: TGTGCCAGCAGCCCCGACAGCTACGGGGCCAACGTCCTGACTTTC. Encoded protein: CASSPDSYGANVLTF.

The V call is TRBV12-3 or TRBV12-4, the J call TRBJ2-7; 8 positions agree with TRBD1. The CDR3 is 14 residues long. V lost 6 bases and J lost 5; bases outside the gene matches: 9. The CDR3 is CASSAGQGVHEQYF. CDR3 nucleotides: TGTGCCAGCAGCGCTGGACAGGGTGTCCACGAGCAGTACTTC.